This T cell receptor (beta chain) was identified during a study of T cell repertoires in cytomegalovirus infection. About the study: Recently identified HLA-C-restricted CMV epitopes were among the peptides used. Public TCR beta signatures indicated both CMV infection and matching HLA type.

V shed 7 bases, J shed 7 bases, and the junction held 6 bases outside the gene matches. From germline, CDR1 is MNHEY and CDR2 SVGAGI. The CDR3 runs 12 residues. Comment on this clonotype: What it binds is unknown.

TCRdb re-called the reads through MiXCR, storing one row per CDR3 protein. This sample carries a few hundred thousand distinct CDR3 sequences, around 40% of them seen once, and the ten largest clones take about 48%. Broader study findings: CMV-specific TCR beta clonotypes restricted by HLA-C were the ones dominating the ex vivo response. Cumulative frequency (of public TCR beta family members) identified carriers of CMV plus the relevant HLA.

The sequence was collected from a human donor in good health (CMV status not recorded). Some clones in this sample may be carry-over from other donors' samples. Source: cultured PBMCs, taken from culture after CMV antigen stimulation. The chain combines TRBV6-5 with TRBJ2-7, with 8 bases aligning to TRBD2. Here the CDR3 reads CASTGGLLEQYF. The CDR3, as DNA: TGTGCCAGCACGGGAGGGCTATTGGAGCAGTACTTC.